A selection of T cell receptor beta chains follows, all from one sample in a study of metastatic and nonmetastatic thyroid tumors. TCRdb re-analyzed the PCR reads using MiXCR. The sample contains under 30,000 clones, 4% to 5% of which appear only once. Sequencing was carried out using blood. The receptors stem from a female donor with papillary thyroid cancer or a benign thyroid nodule (not recorded which). Some clones in this sample may be carry-over from other donors' samples. Each CDR3 is given with its conserved first and last residue. D genes are given only for firm matches. Some rows mark clone size as missing; the rest say once, few, many or name a class of expanded clone.

abundance	j_gene	d_gene	v_gene	CDR3nt	CDR3aa
few	TRBJ2-7	NA	TRBV12-5	TGTGCTAGTGGTTTGGTAAAGGAGGTTTACTCCTACGAGCAGTACTTC	CASGLVKEVYSYEQYF
many	TRBJ2-7	TRBD1	TRBV12-5	TGTGCTAGTGCCTCCCTGTGGGACAGCTACGAGCAGTACTTC	CASASLWDSYEQYF
few	TRBJ2-1	TRBD2	TRBV12-3/TRBV12-4	TGTGCCAGCTGGGGACTAGCGGGATTCAATGAGCAGTTCTTC	CASWGLAGFNEQFF
many	TRBJ1-1	TRBD1	TRBV13	TGTGCCAGCAGATCAACAGGGGGACGAGTAATCAACACTGAAGCTTTCTTT	CASRSTGGRVINTEAFF
many	TRBJ2-2	NA	TRBV7-6	TGTGCCAGCAGCTCTACTGACAGAAACGTCGGGGAGCTGTTTTTT	CASSSTDRNVGELFF
NA	TRBJ1-5	NA	TRBV10-2	TGCGCCAGCAGCTACGCCCGGGGGCTTAGCTATCAGCCCCAGCATTTT	CASSYARGLSYQPQHF
few	TRBJ2-2	TRBD1	TRBV6-9	TGTGCCAGCGTTTGGGGGACAGGGAACACCGGGGAGCTGTTTTTT	CASVWGTGNTGELFF
NA	TRBJ1-1	TRBD1	TRBV7-8	TGTGCCAGAAGCATAGACAGGGGCACTGAAGCTTTCTTT	CARSIDRGTEAFF
many	TRBJ1-1	NA	TRBV14	TGTGCCAGCAGCCAAACTTTGAGGGGCTCTTCGAGAGGTGAAGCTTTCTTT	CASSQTLRGSSRGEAFF
NA	TRBJ1-2	TRBD1	TRBV24-1	TGTGCCACCAGTGATTTTGCGTCAGTCTTGGACAGGCGCTATGGCTACACCTTC	CATSDFASVLDRRYGYTF
NA	TRBJ2-1	TRBD2	TRBV20-1	TGCAGTGCTGTCGGACTAGCTAACAATGAGCAGATCTTC	CSAVGLANNEQIF
many	TRBJ2-7	TRBD1	TRBV7-9	TGTGCCAGCAGCCCTGGACAGGGTTTCGACGAGCAGTACTTC	CASSPGQGFDEQYF
many	TRBJ2-7	NA	TRBV3-1	TGTGCCAGCAGTCGTAGAACACAGGGTTCCTACGAGCAGTACTTC	CASSRRTQGSYEQYF
few	TRBJ2-5	NA	TRBV5-1	TGCGCCAGCAGCCTGGGGGTTTATACCCAGTACTTC	CASSLGVYTQYF
many	TRBJ2-3	TRBD1	TRBV2	TGTGCCAGCAGGAACAGGGGGTCTGCAGATACGCAGTATTTT	CASRNRGSADTQYF
few	TRBJ2-4	NA	TRBV28	TGTGCCAGCAGTTTATACCCGCTAGCCAAAAACATTCAGTACTTC	CASSLYPLAKNIQYF
few	TRBJ2-5	TRBD1	TRBV5-1	TGCGCCAGCAGCTTGGCCTGGACAGGGCGGGAGACCCAGTACTTC	CASSLAWTGRETQYF
medium-sized	TRBJ1-3	NA	TRBV28	TGTGCCAGCAGCTACGCCCCGGGACCGGGAAACACCATATATTTT	CASSYAPGPGNTIYF
NA	TRBJ1-6	NA	TRBV7-9	TGTGCCAGCAGCAAAGGAGGGGGGTGGAATTCACCCCTCCACTTT	CASSKGGGWNSPLHF
few	TRBJ1-1	NA	TRBV7-3	TGTGCCAGTAGCTTCTCCAGGGCCCCTTTGACTGAAGCTTTCTTT	CASSFSRAPLTEAFF
few	TRBJ1-4	TRBD1	TRBV6-2/TRBV6-3	TGTGCCAGCATGCCTCAGGGGGCTAATGAGAAACTGTTTTTT	CASMPQGANEKLFF
few	TRBJ2-7	TRBD1	TRBV6-5	TGTGCCAGCAGTTACTCAGGGAGGGACAGGGGGTACGAGCAGTACTTC	CASSYSGRDRGYEQYF
many	TRBJ1-3	NA	TRBV3-1	TGTGCCAGCACGGCAATCCTCAGTGGAAACACCATATATTTT	CASTAILSGNTIYF
many	TRBJ2-2	NA	TRBV10-2	TGCGCCAGCAGTGAGGGGCCACGCTCGACCACCGGGGAGCTGTTTTTT	CASSEGPRSTTGELFF
many	TRBJ1-2	NA	TRBV20-1	TGCAGTGCACGAAACAGGGACTATGGCTACACCTTC	CSARNRDYGYTF
few	TRBJ2-5	NA	TRBV5-6	TGTGCCAGCAGCCAGGGACTGGGACAAGAGACCCAGTACTTC	CASSQGLGQETQYF
many	TRBJ1-2	TRBD1	TRBV11-3	TGTGCCAGCAGCTTACGGGGGTTCGGGACAGGGAACTATGGCTACACCTTC	CASSLRGFGTGNYGYTF
NA	TRBJ1-2	NA	TRBV27	TGTGCCAGCAGTGGCGTAGGTGGCTACACCTTC	CASSGVGGYTF
few	TRBJ2-1	NA	TRBV20-1	TGCAGTACACAAGCCCCGACAGTCTACAATGAGCAGTTCTTC	CSTQAPTVYNEQFF
few	TRBJ1-2	TRBD1	TRBV6-1	TGTGCCAGCAGTGAAGGGACAGGGACCTATTGCTACACCTTC	CASSEGTGTYCYTF
few	TRBJ2-3	NA	TRBV6-1	TGTGCCAGCAATCTAAAGGTTGGGGATACGCAGTATTTT	CASNLKVGDTQYF
few	TRBJ2-2	NA	TRBV28	TGTACCAGCGCCCTCCTGAGGGGGGGTTGTTCTTCTGGCGGGGAGCTGTTTTTT	CTSALLRGGCSSGGELFF
many	TRBJ1-3	NA	TRBV5-1	TGCGCCAGCAGCTTGGGTAGCGGAAACACCATATATTTT	CASSLGSGNTIYF
NA	TRBJ2-1	TRBD2	TRBV19	TGTGCCAGTAGTGGGGTGACTAGCGGGAGTTACAATGAGCAGTTCTTC	CASSGVTSGSYNEQFF
many	TRBJ2-7	TRBD2	TRBV7-3	TGTGCCAGCAGCTTAATGGCGGGAGATACCTACGAGCAGTACTTC	CASSLMAGDTYEQYF
few	TRBJ1-1	NA	TRBV5-1	TGCGCCAGCAGCTTGGATACCCGGGATTCCGCTGAAGATTTCTTT	CASSLDTRDSAEDFF
NA	TRBJ2-2	NA	TRBV30	TGTGCCTGGAGTTCGGTAAACACCGGGGAGCTGTTTTTT	CAWSSVNTGELFF
NA	TRBJ2-1	TRBD2	TRBV19	TGTGCCAGCAGGACTAGCGGGAAGGTAACCTACAATGAGCAGTTCTTC	CASRTSGKVTYNEQFF
many	TRBJ2-5	TRBD2	TRBV7-7	TGTGCCAGCAGCTTAGCAGGCGGGAGGGCCGAGACCCAGTACTTC	CASSLAGGRAETQYF
many	TRBJ1-5	TRBD1	TRBV10-3	TGTGCCATCAGTGCGGACAGGGGAGGAAGGAGCAATCAGCCCCAGCATTTT	CAISADRGGRSNQPQHF
NA	TRBJ2-3	TRBD2	TRBV12-3/TRBV12-4	TGTGCCAGCAGTCATAGCGGGAGCACAGATACGCAGTATTTT	CASSHSGSTDTQYF
few	TRBJ1-1	NA	TRBV6-5	TGTGCCAGCAGTTCCAACCAGGGGATCGGCACTGAAGCTTTCTTT	CASSSNQGIGTEAFF
NA	TRBJ1-2	NA	TRBV19	TGTGCCACTCACGGACAGTCCTATGGCTACACCTTC	CATHGQSYGYTF
NA	TRBJ2-7	NA	TRBV2	TGTGCCAGCAGTGAGCAGGGCTACGGGAAGTACTTC	CASSEQGYGKYF
many	TRBJ1-2	TRBD1	TRBV30	TGTGCCTGGAGCCCAATGGGGCAGGGGGCGTTTTGGGTCTATGGCTACACCTTC	CAWSPMGQGAFWVYGYTF
NA	TRBJ2-5	NA	TRBV6-2/TRBV6-3	TGTGCCAGCATAGGGCAAAGTGGGTTCCAAGAGACCAAGTACTTC	CASIGQSGFQETKYF
many	TRBJ1-2	NA	TRBV4-2	TGTGCCAGCAGCCAAGATATAGACACTTCTCGCATTGATGGCTACACCTTC	CASSQDIDTSRIDGYTF
few	TRBJ2-7	TRBD2	TRBV5-1	TGCGCCAGCAGTCGGACTAGCAAGACCTCCTACGAGCAGTACTTC	CASSRTSKTSYEQYF
few	TRBJ1-4	NA	TRBV20-1	TGCAGTGCTAGCCCCATAGGGAGCCCTAATGAAAAACTGTTTTTT	CSASPIGSPNEKLFF
few	TRBJ2-7	TRBD2	TRBV20-1	TGCAGTGCTAGAGGACTAGCGGGACCAGAATACGAGCAGTACTTC	CSARGLAGPEYEQYF
NA	TRBJ2-6	TRBD1	TRBV30	TGTGCCTGGAGTGGATTACAGGGGTCCCCCTCTGGGGCCAACGTCCTGACTTTC	CAWSGLQGSPSGANVLTF
many	TRBJ2-5	TRBD2	TRBV14	TGTGCCAGCAGCACGGGACTAGCGGGAAGAGGAGAGACCCAGTACTTC	CASSTGLAGRGETQYF
many	TRBJ2-7	NA	TRBV15	TGTGCCACCAGCAGGGGCGGGGTCTCCTACGAGCAGTACTTC	CATSRGGVSYEQYF
few	TRBJ1-3	NA	TRBV2	TGTGCCAGCAGAAAGGGGGGAGGAAACACCATATATTTT	CASRKGGGNTIYF
many	TRBJ1-4	TRBD1	TRBV15	TGTGCCACCAGCAGCTCGCGACAGGGGGCTAATGAAAAACTGTTTTTT	CATSSSRQGANEKLFF
few	TRBJ2-7	NA	TRBV6-2/TRBV6-3	TGTGCCAGCAGCCCCGGGTCGAGGCCCTACGAGCAGTACTTC	CASSPGSRPYEQYF